Listed here are 2 T cell receptor beta chains from one sample, sequenced in a study of blood T cell repertoires in COVID-19. Data came from immunoSEQ multiplex PCR; TCRdb stores just in-frame clones and leaves some out. The table has 150,000 to 190,000 clones, 84% seen once. Source material: PBMCs or T cells enriched from blood (not recorded which). All receptors derive from a man between 50 and 59 years old who had recovered from COVID-19.

The V and J genes are TRBV9 and TRBJ2-7; 9 bases are a match to TRBD1. J lost 7 bases, V lost 4 bases, and 12 bases had no gene match. From germline, CDR1 is SGDLS and CDR2 YYNGEE. This CDR3 is 15 amino acids long. The CDR3 coding sequence is TGTGCCAGCAGCTCGGCTGGGACAGGGCCCTGGGAGCAGTACTTC. It encodes CASSSAGTGPWEQYF.

The sample holds a few counts of this clone. The chain combines TRBV7-2 with TRBJ1-5; D uncertain. Germline V CDR1 and CDR2: SGHTA, FQGNSA. The CDR3 loop spans 12 amino acids. The V and J ends lost 5 bases and 8 bases respectively, with 10 bases between them. CDR3 loop: CASSLLGKPQHF. The CDR3 DNA follows: TGTGCCAGCAGCCTCCTCGGGAAGCCCCAGCATTTT.